This TCR beta chain was recorded in a study of blood T cell repertoires in COVID-19. About the study: The United States, Italy and Spain provided the acute and convalescent COVID-19 samples.

As processed by the authors: Amplified reference gene primers provided the basis for estimating nucleated cell counts. Measured with immunoSEQ multiplex PCR; TCRdb has only the in-frame clones, and not every one. That table supplies the V and J calls and clone size; D and trimming were determined from the DNA. The data show more than 200,000 clones, 75% to 90% seen once. The V and J ends lost 2 bases and 1 base respectively, with 6 bases between them. Germline V gene sequence: CDR1 SGHDN, CDR2 FVKESK. CDR3 size: 15 residues. The TCR was taken from a man under 40 with active or convalescent COVID-19. Sequenced: peripheral blood. The V gene is TRBV14, the J gene TRBJ2-6; D not resolved. CDR3 DNA: TGTGCCAGCAGCCAACTAGTTTCTGGGGCCAACGTCCTGACTTTC. This gives the protein CASSQLVSGANVLTF.